The next 12 T cell receptor beta chains were all read from a single sample in a study of graft-versus-host responses after intestinal transplantation. Sequencing was performed with immunoSEQ multiplex PCR; in TCRdb, only in-frame clones are kept and a portion is missing. The sample holds tens of thousands of clones, 90% seen once. These receptors' antigens are unknown. Sequenced here: unstimulated CD8+ T cells sorted from spleen or lymph node cells, sampled before transplant. All receptors come from a human donor who was the organ donor for an intestinal transplant.

The chain links TRBV27 to TRBJ2-2, with 7 bases fitting TRBD1. In germline, CDR1 is MNHEY, CDR2 SMNVEV (reference sequence). This CDR3 contains 15 residues. J gave up 4 bases and V 6 bases, and 8 bases lay outside the gene matches. The CDR3 DNA reads as TGTGCCAGCAGCCCTCGGGACAGCCCCACCGGGGAGCTGTTTTTT. Translating it yields CASSPRDSPTGELFF.

The genes are TRBV7-9 and TRBJ2-1, with 11 bases lining up with TRBD2. There are 16 residues in the CDR3. Germline lookup yields CDR1 SEHNR and CDR2 FQNEAQ (reference sequence). J was trimmed by 10 bases and V by 1 base; bases with no gene match: 9. The CDR3 sequence is CASSLGVAGGIYEQFF. The CDR3, as DNA: TGTGCCAGCAGCTTAGGAGTAGCGGGGGGGATATACGAGCAGTTCTTC.

The rearrangement uses TRBV27 and TRBJ1-6; no clear D. Trimming pared 5 bases from V and 5 bases from J, leaving 13 bases between. The CDR3 consists of 15 residues. Germline V lookup: CDR1 MNHEY, CDR2 SMNVEV (reference sequence). The CDR3 DNA follows: TGTGCCAGCAGTATCGGCGACATCCATAATTCACCCCTCCACTTT. Translation: CASSIGDIHNSPLHF.

This sequence joins TRBV29-1 and TRBJ2-1; TRBD2 might be the D (7 bases). V lost 6 bases and J 0 bases, leaving 18 bases between the germline ends. This CDR3 region has 16 residues. Germline V gene data show CDR1 as SQVTM and CDR2 as ANQGSEA. The CDR3 bases are TGCAGCGTGGGGGGGGCTTCGGGTGCCTCCTACAATGAGCAGTTCTTC. Translating it yields CSVGGASGASYNEQFF.

In DNA, the CDR3 is TGTGCCAGCTACTCGGGGGTCGGGGAGACCCAGTACTTC. It yields the protein CASYSGVGETQYF. V and J are TRBV2 and TRBJ2-5; a possible D gene is TRBD2 (6 bases). CDR1 and CDR2 from the germline V gene are SNHLY and FYNNEI. V dropped 8 bases and J dropped 5 bases, with 15 bases sitting between them. The CDR3 consists of 13 residues.

This chain uses TRBV6-1 with TRBJ2-1; D may be TRBD1 (7 bases). Looked up from germline, CDR1 is MNHNS and CDR2 is SASEGT. Between the trimmed V and J ends, which lost 8 bases and 7 bases, there was a span of 18 bases. The CDR3 contains 14 residues. In nucleotides, the CDR3 is TGTGCCAGCGTCGACAGGGCTCGGGGGAATGAGCAGTTCTTC. This codes for CASVDRARGNEQFF.

This clone appeared once. V usage is TRBV28 and J usage is TRBJ2-2, with 7 bases fitting TRBD2. The CDR3 sequence is 14 residues long. Losses at the gene ends were 6 bases for V and 3 bases for J; bases not matched to a gene: 4. Germline CDR1 and CDR2: MDHEN and SYDVKM. CDR3 DNA sequence: TGTGCCAGCAGCTGGGGGGGGTACACCGGGGAGCTGTTTTTT. This sequence encodes CASSWGGYTGELFF. Full variable domain (outside the CDR3, taken from reference TRBV28 and TRBJ2-2): DVKVTQSSRYLVKRTGEKVFLECVQDMDHENMFWYRQDPGLGLRLIYFSYDVKMKEKGDIPEGYSVSREKKERFSLILESASTNQTSMYLCASSWGGYTGELFFGEGSRLTVL.

This clone occurred a few times. The chain joins TRBV4-1 to TRBJ1-6; D is ambiguous. The CDR3 is made up of 15 amino acids. V was cut by 0 bases and J by 10 bases, with 13 bases left in between. Germline lookup yields CDR1 MGHRA and CDR2 YSYEKL. CDR3 nucleotide sequence: TGCGCCAGCAGCCAAGATTCCCCTAAAAGCTCACCCCTCCACTTT. Translating gives CASSQDSPKSSPLHF.

The rearrangement joins TRBV5-1 to TRBJ1-3; 8 bases map to TRBD1. CDR3 length equals 16 residues. Germline CDR1 SGHRS, CDR2 YFSETQ. Trimming at V came to 5 bases and at J to 10 bases, leaving 17 bases not matched to a gene. CDR3 protein: CASSLGQAGTRRTIYF. CDR3 nucleotide sequence: TGCGCCAGCAGTCTGGGACAGGCCGGAACCCGAAGGACCATATATTTT.

The J gene is TRBJ1-2, the V gene TRBV4-2; no clear D. CDR3 length equals 15 residues. Germline assignment: CDR1 LGHNA and CDR2 YNFKEQ. Trimming shortened V by 0 bases and J by 4 bases, and 12 bases separated the two germline ends. This chain's CDR3 is CASSQDDWPVYGYTF. The CDR3 DNA reads TGTGCCAGCAGCCAAGACGATTGGCCAGTCTATGGCTACACCTTC.

The rearrangement uses TRBV6-6 and TRBJ2-7; 9 bases line up with TRBD2. This CDR3 comprises 15 residues. Germline CDR1 is MNHNY and CDR2 is SVGAGI (reference sequence). J lost 2 bases, V lost 0 bases, and 2 bases had no gene match. CDR3 residues: CASSYSSGGPYEQYV. The CDR3 DNA reads TGTGCCAGCAGTTACTCTAGCGGGGGCCCCTACGAGCAGTACGTC.

This clone was detected once. The genes are TRBV7-2 and TRBJ2-5; TRBD2 aligns across 9 bases. The CDR3 is 17 amino acids. J lost 1 base, V lost 5 bases, and 11 bases had no gene match. CDR1 is SGHTA and CDR2 is FQGNSA in the germline V gene. CDR3 region: CASSPDFAGGPQETQYF. The CDR3 coding sequence is TGTGCCAGCAGCCCCGACTTCGCGGGGGGGCCCCAAGAGACCCAGTACTTC. Full variable domain (missing parts from reference TRBV7-2 and TRBJ2-5): GAGVSQSPSNKVTEKGKDVELRCDPISGHTALYWYRQSLGQGLEFLIYFQGNSAPDKSGLPSDRFSAERTGGSVSTLTIQRTQQEDSAVYLCASSPDFAGGPQETQYFGPGTRLLVL.